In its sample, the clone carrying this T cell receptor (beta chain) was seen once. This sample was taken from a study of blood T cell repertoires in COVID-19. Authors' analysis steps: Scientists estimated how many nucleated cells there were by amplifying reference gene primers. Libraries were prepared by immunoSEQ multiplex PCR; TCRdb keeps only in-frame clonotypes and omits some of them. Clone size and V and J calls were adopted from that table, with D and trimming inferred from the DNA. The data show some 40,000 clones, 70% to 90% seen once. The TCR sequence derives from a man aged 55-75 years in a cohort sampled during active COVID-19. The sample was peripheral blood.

The CDR3 here is CASSLVQGAIEQYF. CDR3 sequence (DNA): TGTGCCAGCAGCTTGGTGCAGGGGGCGATCGAGCAGTACTTC. The chain has TRBV5-8 and TRBJ2-7, with TRBD1 identical over 8 bases. Germline V gene sequence: CDR1 SGHTS, CDR2 YDEGEE. The CDR3 loop spans 14 amino acids. With 0 bases clipped from V and 6 bases from J, the junction kept 5 bases outside the gene matches.